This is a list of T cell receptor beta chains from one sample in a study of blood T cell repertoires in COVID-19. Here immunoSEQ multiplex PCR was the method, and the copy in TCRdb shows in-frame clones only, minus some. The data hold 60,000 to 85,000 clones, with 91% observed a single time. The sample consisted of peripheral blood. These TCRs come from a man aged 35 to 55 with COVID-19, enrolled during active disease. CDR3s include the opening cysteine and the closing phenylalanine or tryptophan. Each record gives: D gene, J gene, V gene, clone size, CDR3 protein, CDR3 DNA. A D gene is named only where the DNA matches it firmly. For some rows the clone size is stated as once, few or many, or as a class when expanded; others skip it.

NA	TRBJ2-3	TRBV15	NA	CATSPGARLDRTDTQYF	TGTGCCACCAGTCCGGGCGCGCGACTAGACCGCACAGATACGCAGTATTTT
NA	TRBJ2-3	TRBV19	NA	CASSKGGGTDTQYF	TGTGCCAGTAGTAAAGGGGGGGGGACAGATACGCAGTATTTT
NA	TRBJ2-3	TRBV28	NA	CASIGQGADTQYF	TGTGCCAGCATCGGGCAGGGCGCAGATACGCAGTATTTT
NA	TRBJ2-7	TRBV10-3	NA	CAISEQRTFYEQYF	TGTGCCATCAGTGAACAGAGGACATTCTACGAGCAGTACTTC
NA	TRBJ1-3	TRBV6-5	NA	CASSQKSSGNTIYF	TGTGCCAGCAGTCAGAAGTCCTCTGGAAACACCATATATTTT
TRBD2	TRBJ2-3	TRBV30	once	CAWSVLGSGADTQYF	TGTGCCTGGAGTGTACTAGGAAGCGGGGCAGATACGCAGTATTTT
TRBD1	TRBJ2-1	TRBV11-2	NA	CASSWGQGSTEQFF	TGTGCCAGCAGCTGGGGACAGGGGAGCACTGAGCAGTTCTTC
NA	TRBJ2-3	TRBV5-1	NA	CASSTGTSTDTQYF	TGCGCCAGCAGCACCGGGACTAGCACAGATACGCAGTATTTT
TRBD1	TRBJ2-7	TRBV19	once	CASSIAPGQSYEQYF	TGTGCCAGTAGTATAGCCCCGGGACAGAGCTACGAGCAGTACTTC
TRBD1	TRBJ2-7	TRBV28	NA	CASSFRGLSYEQYF	TGTGCCAGCAGTTTTAGGGGGCTCTCCTACGAGCAGTACTTC
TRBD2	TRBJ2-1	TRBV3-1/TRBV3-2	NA	CASSHSGGANEQFF	TGTGCCAGCAGCCATAGCGGGGGGGCGAATGAGCAGTTCTTC
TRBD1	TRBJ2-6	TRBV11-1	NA	CASSRDSTSRANVLTF	TGTGCCAGCAGCCGGGACAGTACCTCTAGGGCCAACGTCCTGACTTTC
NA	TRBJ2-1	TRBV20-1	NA	CSALGLREQFF	TGCAGTGCTTTGGGACTTCGAGAGCAGTTCTTC
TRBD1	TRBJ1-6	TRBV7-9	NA	CASSSTDRARNSPLHF	TGTGCCAGCAGCTCTACGGACAGGGCCCGTAATTCACCCCTCCACTTT
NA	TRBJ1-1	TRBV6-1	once	CASSEGVIGQTRAFF	TGTGCCAGCAGTGAAGGAGTTATTGGACAAACGAGAGCTTTCTTT
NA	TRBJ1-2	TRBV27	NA	CASSLNRNYGYTF	TGTGCCAGCAGTTTAAATCGTAACTATGGCTACACCTTC
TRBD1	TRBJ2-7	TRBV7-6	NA	CASSGAGTGLSEQYF	TGTGCCAGCAGCGGAGCAGGGACAGGGTTGAGTGAGCAGTACTTC
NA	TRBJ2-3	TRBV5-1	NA	CASSRGGTDTQYF	TGCGCCAGCAGCCGAGGGGGTACAGATACGCAGTATTTT
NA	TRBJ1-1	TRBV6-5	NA	CASSYSESRNTEAFF	TGTGCCAGCAGTTACTCGGAGAGTCGGAACACTGAAGCTTTCTTT
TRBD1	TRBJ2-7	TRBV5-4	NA	CASSLSGQETYEQYF	TGTGCCAGCAGCTTGTCCGGACAGGAGACCTACGAGCAGTACTTC
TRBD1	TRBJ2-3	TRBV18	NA	CASSPGTGGTDTQYF	TGTGCCAGCTCACCCGGGACAGGGGGCACAGATACGCAGTATTTT
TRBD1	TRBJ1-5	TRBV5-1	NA	CASSLAQGVQPQHF	TGCGCCAGCAGCTTGGCACAGGGGGTTCAGCCCCAGCATTTT
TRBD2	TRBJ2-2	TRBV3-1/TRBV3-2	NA	CASSWAGAGELFF	TGTGCCAGCAGCTGGGCGGGGGCCGGGGAGCTGTTTTTT
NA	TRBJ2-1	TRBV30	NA	CALPEGDPYNEQFF	TGTGCCCTTCCTGAGGGGGACCCATACAATGAGCAGTTCTTC
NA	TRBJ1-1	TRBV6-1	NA	CASSEGVEAFF	TGTGCCAGCAGTGAAGGAGTTGAAGCTTTCTTT